The 16 T cell receptor beta chains given below trace back to one sample, sequenced in a study of memory CD4+ T cells and cytomegalovirus serostatus. Single viable CD3+CD4+CD8-CD45RO+ cells were sorted as the memory CD4+ T cells. Assay used: immunoSEQ multiplex PCR; TCRdb lists only in-frame clones, some missing. The sample yields around 25,000 clones, 70% to 85% seen once. The specimen sequenced was memory CD4+ T cells from blood. The receptor source for this set is an adult in good health and CMV-seronegative.

The gene calls are TRBV7-9 and TRBJ2-5, with D maybe TRBD2 (5 bases). CDR3 size: 13 residues. The germline V and J ends were trimmed by 5 bases and 6 bases, with 13 bases remaining between them. The germline gives CDR1 SEHNR, CDR2 FQNEAQ (reference sequence). CDR3 region: CASSPDSGKTQYF. The DNA of the CDR3 is TGTGCCAGCAGCCCGGACTCCGGGAAGACCCAGTACTTC.

The V call is TRBV5-5, the J call TRBJ1-4, with TRBD1 identical over 7 bases. V dropped 2 bases and J dropped 7; count of bases not matched to a gene: 5. CDR3 length equals 14 residues. Germline V CDR1 and CDR2: SGHKS, YYEKEE (reference sequence). CDR3 protein: CASSFDRDSEKLFF. The CDR3 DNA reads TGTGCCAGCAGCTTTGACAGGGATAGTGAAAAACTGTTTTTT.

This rearrangement joins TRBV7-2 to TRBJ1-1; 11 positions agree with TRBD1. Trimming removed 1 base from V and 4 bases from J; junction bases left unmatched: 2. From germline, CDR1 is SGHTA and CDR2 FQGNSA. This CDR3 comprises 15 residues. The CDR3: CASSLGGTGGTEAFF. The CDR3 DNA follows: TGTGCCAGCAGCTTAGGGGGGACAGGGGGCACTGAAGCTTTCTTT.

In its sample, this clone was seen a few times. The chain joins TRBV6-1 to TRBJ1-2; possible D gene TRBD1, 6 bases. The length of the CDR3 is 16 residues. With 6 bases removed from V and 6 bases from J, the gap between germline ends came to 23 bases. The germline CDR1 and CDR2 sequences are MNHNS and SASEGT. CDR3 sequence reads: CASSERGYGGWNGYTF. For the CDR3, the DNA is TGTGCCAGCAGCGAAAGGGGTTACGGGGGCTGGAATGGCTACACCTTC.

This clone came up once. The chain combines TRBV28 with TRBJ1-2, with D unclear. The CDR3 is 13 amino acids. V was clipped by 3 bases and J by 3 bases, with 8 bases between them. Germline CDR1 and CDR2: MDHEN and SYDVKM. CDR3: CASSFLRDYGYTF. The CDR3 region has the DNA TGTGCCAGCAGTTTCCTGCGGGACTATGGCTACACCTTC.

V gene TRBV7-8 combines with J gene TRBJ2-4, with TRBD2 matching over 7 bases. With 5 bases clipped from V and 4 bases from J, the junction kept 14 bases outside the gene matches. Germline CDR1 and CDR2: SGHVS and FQNEAQ. This CDR3 is 17 amino acids long. The CDR3, as DNA: TGTGCCAGCAGCCAGACCGGGGAGGGTCACACGAAAAACATTCAGTACTTC. Amino acids: CASSQTGEGHTKNIQYF.

The table lists this clone with a count of one. V usage is TRBV6-5 and J usage is TRBJ1-3, with D unclear. Trimming cost V 5 bases and J 3 bases, with 11 bases left between them. Germline lookup yields CDR1 MNHEY and CDR2 SVGAGI. The CDR3 extends over 14 amino acids. CDR3 nucleotides: TGTGCCAGCAGTCTCGTTCTAGGTGGAAACACCATATATTTT. Its protein product is CASSLVLGGNTIYF.

This clone was detected a few times. Here the CDR3 DNA reads TGTGCCAGTAATCGGGGAGGCCTGGGCTACACCTTC. Translated, it gives CASNRGGLGYTF. The chain carries TRBV19 and TRBJ1-2; D not resolved. The CDR3 length is 12 residues. CDR1 and CDR2 (germline): LNHDA, SQIVND (reference sequence). The V end was cut by 7 bases, the J end by 8 bases, with 14 bases between.

The V and J genes are TRBV30 and TRBJ1-6, with unresolved D. CDR3 length equals 14 residues. V was clipped by 3 bases and J by 7 bases, with 13 bases between them. Germline V gene data show CDR1 as GTSNPN and CDR2 as SVGIG (reference sequence). DNA of the CDR3: TGTGCCTGGAGCGCGACTGTTGGAAATTCACCCCTCCACTTT. Translation gives CAWSATVGNSPLHF.

The chain recombines TRBV4-1 with TRBJ2-6, with TRBD2 identical over 14 bases. The CDR3 sequence is 19 residues long. Germline V CDR1 and CDR2: MGHRA, YSYEKL. Trimming at V came to 2 bases and at J to 0 bases, leaving 3 bases not matched to a gene. This CDR3 is CASSQPGLAGGSGANVLTF. The CDR3 DNA sequence: TGCGCCAGCAGCCAACCCGGACTAGCGGGGGGCTCTGGGGCCAACGTCCTGACTTTC.

CDR3 nucleotides: TGTGCCTGGAGTGTGCCAGGGTTTTCTGGAAACACCATATATTTT. Protein: CAWSVPGFSGNTIYF. The chain has TRBV30 and TRBJ1-3, with a weak D call TRBD1 (5 bases). V was trimmed by 0 bases and J by 1 base, leaving 10 bases between them. The CDR3 is 15 amino acids. Per the germline V gene, CDR1 is GTSNPN and CDR2 is SVGIG (reference sequence). The variable domain in full, completed from reference TRBV30 and TRBJ1-3, reads SQTIHQWPATLVQPVGSPLSLECTVEGTSNPNLYWYRQAAGRGLQLLFYSVGIGQISSEVPQNLSASRPQDRQFILSSKKLLLSDSGFYLCAWSVPGFSGNTIYFGEGSWLTVV.

The V call is TRBV5-1, the J call TRBJ2-5; D is ambiguous. The CDR3 contains 11 residues. Trimming pared 5 bases from V and 1 base from J, leaving 3 bases between. CDR1 SGHRS and CDR2 YFSETQ come from the germline V gene. CDR3 sequence: CASSSQETQYF. CDR3 DNA: TGCGCCAGCAGTTCCCAAGAGACCCAGTACTTC.

The rearrangement links TRBV7-2 to TRBJ1-4; 11 bases align to TRBD1. The CDR3 loop spans 14 amino acids. CDR1 is SGHTA and CDR2 is FQGNSA in the germline V gene. Losses at the gene ends were 4 bases for V and 11 bases for J; bases not matched to a gene: 6. In DNA, the CDR3 is TGTGCCAGCAGCTCCGGACAGGGGGCACAGAAACTGTTTTTT. Translating gives CASSSGQGAQKLFF.

This chain joins TRBV13 and TRBJ1-2, with 7 nucleotides matching TRBD1. The CDR3 is 12 amino acids. V was clipped by 8 bases and J by 8 bases; unmatched bases: 8. Germline loops: CDR1 PRHDT, CDR2 FYEKMQ (reference sequence). The DNA for the CDR3 is TGTGCCAGCCGACAGGGCCTAAGCGGCTACACCTTC. Its translation is CASRQGLSGYTF.

The chain links TRBV27 to TRBJ2-3; 8 bases are shared with TRBD2. The CDR3 loop spans 15 amino acids. V lost 6 bases and J lost 5; bases outside the gene matches: 10. From germline, CDR1 is MNHEY and CDR2 SMNVEV (reference sequence). CDR3 DNA sequence: TGTGCCAGCAGAGAAGCGGGAGCCGGGAGAGATACGCAGTATTTT. It specifies CASREAGAGRDTQYF.

The chain has TRBV5-1 and TRBJ2-7, with 11 bases that match TRBD2. CDR1 is SGHRS, CDR2 YFSETQ, per germline. V shed 4 bases, J shed 6 bases, and the junction held 6 bases outside the gene matches. The CDR3 is made up of 14 amino acids. CDR3: CASSKSGTSGEQYF. The CDR3 DNA sequence: TGCGCCAGCAGCAAATCCGGGACTAGCGGCGAGCAGTACTTC.